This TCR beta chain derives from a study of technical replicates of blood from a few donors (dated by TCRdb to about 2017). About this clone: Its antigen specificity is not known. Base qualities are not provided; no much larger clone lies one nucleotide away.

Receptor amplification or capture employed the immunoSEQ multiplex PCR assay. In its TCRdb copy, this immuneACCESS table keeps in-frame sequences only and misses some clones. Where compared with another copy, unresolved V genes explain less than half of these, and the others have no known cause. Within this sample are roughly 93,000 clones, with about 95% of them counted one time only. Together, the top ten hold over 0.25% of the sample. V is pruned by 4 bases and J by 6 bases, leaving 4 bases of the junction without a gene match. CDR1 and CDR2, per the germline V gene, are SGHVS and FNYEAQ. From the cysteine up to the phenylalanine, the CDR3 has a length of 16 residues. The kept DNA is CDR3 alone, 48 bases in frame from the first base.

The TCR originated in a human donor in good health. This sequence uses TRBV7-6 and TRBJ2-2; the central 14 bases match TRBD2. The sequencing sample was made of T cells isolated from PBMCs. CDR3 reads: CASSSEGLAGAGELFF. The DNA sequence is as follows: TGTGCCAGCAGCTCCGAGGGACTAGCGGGAGCCGGGGAGCTGTTTTTT.